Presented here are 26 T cell receptor beta chains from one specimen sequenced in a study of cytomegalovirus exposure and HLA in healthy donors. PCR primers comprised 60 Vbeta and 13 Jbeta primers. TCRdb keeps only in-frame clones here, not all; method: immunoSEQ multiplex PCR. This repertoire shows under 45,000 clones, 80% found once; its top ten account for 5% to 6.5%. Specimen: PBMCs. Receptors were obtained from a male donor in good health and CMV-seronegative.

The chain employs TRBV27 and TRBJ2-7; tentative D call: TRBD2 (6 bases). Germline V gene sequence: CDR1 MNHEY, CDR2 SMNVEV (reference sequence). Trimming cost V 6 bases and J 0 bases, with 12 bases left between them. The CDR3 is made up of 14 amino acids. CDR3 DNA: TGTGCCAGCAGGAGGAGGGACGGCTCCTACGAGCAGTACTTC. Its protein product is CASRRRDGSYEQYF.

The chain is built from TRBV2 and TRBJ2-3; TRBD2 matches at 8 bases. Germline CDR1 reads SNHLY; CDR2 reads FYNNEI. The CDR3 covers 14 residues. Losses at the gene ends were 4 bases for V and 9 bases for J; bases not matched to a gene: 9. DNA for the CDR3: TGTGCCAGCAGTGGGGGACTAGAACGAAACACGCAGTATTTT. Translated: CASSGGLERNTQYF. The full variable domain, rest sourced from reference TRBV2 and TRBJ2-3, is EPEVTQTPSHQVTQMGQEVILRCVPISNHLYFYWYRQILGQKVEFLVSFYNNEISEKSEIFDDQFSVERPDGSNFTLKIRSTKLEDSAMYFCASSGGLERNTQYFGPGTRLTVL.

The rearrangement joins TRBV25-1 to TRBJ2-7; 10 bases align to TRBD1. From germline, CDR1 is MGHDK and CDR2 SYGVNS. This CDR3 spans 15 amino acids. Germline trimming cut 8 bases from V and 3 bases from J; bases unmatched to any gene: 10. CDR3 bases: TGTGCCAGCGCCCCCGGACAGGGGGTAAACTACGAGCAGTACTTC. Residues: CASAPGQGVNYEQYF.

This clone was picked up a small number of times. This chain joins TRBV30 and TRBJ2-5, with 16 positions matching TRBD2. Per germline, CDR1 GTSNPN and CDR2 SVGIG (reference sequence). Trimming took 2 bases from V and 3 from J; bases not matched to a gene: 3. The CDR3 consists of 16 residues. The CDR3 DNA reads as TGTGCCTGGAGTACCGGGACTAGCGGGAGGGAAGAGACCCAGTACTTC. Protein: CAWSTGTSGREETQYF.

The chain carries TRBV6-1 and TRBJ2-3, with no clear D. Trimming cost V 2 bases and J 6 bases, with 12 bases left between them. This CDR3 contains 14 residues. From germline, CDR1 is MNHNS and CDR2 SASEGT. As DNA, the CDR3 is TGTGCCAGCAGTGAATTAGCCTTCGCGGATACGCAGTATTTT. Amino acids: CASSELAFADTQYF.

The chain has TRBV29-1 and TRBJ1-2; tentatively, D is TRBD1 (5 bases). Trimming removed 3 bases from V and 5 bases from J, with 16 bases in between. CDR3 length: 14 residues. The germline gives CDR1 SQVTM, CDR2 ANQGSEA. CDR3 region: CSVDLRQPLYGYTF. Written as DNA, the CDR3 is TGCAGCGTTGATCTACGACAGCCATTGTATGGCTACACCTTC.

The V and J genes are TRBV28 and TRBJ2-7, with D possibly matching TRBD1 (5 bases). The germline gives CDR1 MDHEN, CDR2 SYDVKM. V lost 5 bases and J lost 4, with 18 bases in between. There are 15 residues in the CDR3. CDR3 DNA sequence: TGTGCCAGCAGTCCGGGCGAAGGGGTCCTTTACGAGCAGTACTTC. Its translation is CASSPGEGVLYEQYF.

The rearrangement uses TRBV18 and TRBJ1-1, with 8 nucleotides matching TRBD1. This CDR3 has 15 residues. The J segment lost 1 base and the V segment lost 2 bases, leaving 3 bases of the junction unmatched. Germline CDR1 and CDR2: KGHSH and LQKENI. The CDR3 sequence: CASSPSGQGNTEAFF. CDR3 sequence (DNA): TGTGCCAGCTCACCATCAGGACAGGGGAACACTGAAGCTTTCTTT. The entire variable domain, with the rest obtained from reference TRBV18 and TRBJ1-1, is as follows: NAGVMQNPRHLVRRRGQEARLRCSPMKGHSHVYWYRQLPEEGLKFMVYLQKENIIDESGMPKERFSAEFPKEGPSILRIQQVVRGDSAAYFCASSPSGQGNTEAFFGQGTRLTVV.

The chain is built from TRBV7-9 and TRBJ1-1, with 8 bases fitting TRBD1. The CDR3 is 14 amino acids. Germline loops: CDR1 SEHNR, CDR2 FQNEAQ (reference sequence). The V gene end was trimmed by 6 bases and the J gene end by 4 bases; junction bases not matched to a gene: 7. The CDR3 is CASRTTGEATEAFF. The CDR3, as DNA: TGTGCCAGCAGAACGACAGGGGAGGCCACTGAAGCTTTCTTT.

The gene calls are TRBV5-1 and TRBJ2-7, with a weak D call TRBD1 (6 bases). V dropped 0 bases and J dropped 6 bases, with 28 bases sitting between them. CDR3 size: 19 residues. Germline assignment: CDR1 SGHRS and CDR2 YFSETQ. The DNA of the CDR3 is TGCGCCAGCAGCTTGGCCGGCAGGGGCCTTGGTTACCCCTCCGGCGAGCAGTACTTC. Translated: CASSLAGRGLGYPSGEQYF.

V and J are TRBV7-2 and TRBJ1-5; D is unresolved. The CDR3 covers 13 residues. The V end was cut by 3 bases, the J end by 4 bases, with 7 bases between. The germline gives CDR1 SGHTA, CDR2 FQGNSA. This CDR3 reads CASSFGLNQPQHF. CDR3 in DNA: TGTGCCAGCAGCTTCGGACTAAATCAGCCCCAGCATTTT.

This clone showed up just a few times. The chain links TRBV5-1 to TRBJ2-1; 10 bases match TRBD2. Germline V lookup: CDR1 SGHRS, CDR2 YFSETQ. V shed 7 bases, J shed 4 bases, and the junction held 8 bases outside the gene matches. The CDR3 consists of 15 residues. The CDR3 spells CASGAGGPGYNEQFF. Here the CDR3 DNA reads TGCGCCAGCGGAGCGGGAGGGCCGGGGTACAATGAGCAGTTCTTC. The full variable domain, its missing parts supplied by reference TRBV5-1 and TRBJ2-1, is KAGVTQTPRYLIKTRGQQVTLSCSPISGHRSVSWYQQTPGQGLQFLFEYFSETQRNKGNFPGRFSGRQFSNSRSEMNVSTLELGDSALYLCASGAGGPGYNEQFFGPGTRLTVL.

The rearrangement joins TRBV7-2 to TRBJ2-7, with TRBD1 matching 7 bases. V was clipped by 3 bases and J by 5 bases; unmatched bases: 7. From germline, CDR1 is SGHTA and CDR2 FQGNSA. The CDR3 is 14 amino acids. The CDR3 is CASSFGQAGHEQYF. The CDR3 DNA reads TGTGCCAGCAGCTTCGGACAGGCCGGACACGAGCAGTACTTC. Full variable domain (outside the CDR3, taken from reference TRBV7-2 and TRBJ2-7): GAGVSQSPSNKVTEKGKDVELRCDPISGHTALYWYRQSLGQGLEFLIYFQGNSAPDKSGLPSDRFSAERTGGSVSTLTIQRTQQEDSAVYLCASSFGQAGHEQYFGPGTRLTVT.

The V and J genes are TRBV6-6 and TRBJ1-1; D is ambiguous. The CDR3 runs to 13 residues. Germline V gene sequence: CDR1 MNHNY, CDR2 SVGAGI (reference sequence). V dropped 4 bases and J dropped 3 bases, with 9 bases sitting between them. The CDR3 region has the DNA TGTGCCAGCAGTTCCGGGAGATACACTGAAGCTTTCTTT. It encodes CASSSGRYTEAFF.

This chain links TRBV5-1 with TRBJ2-5; the D is unclear. Germline values: CDR1 SGHRS, CDR2 YFSETQ. V was clipped by 4 bases and J by 3 bases, with 25 bases between them. The CDR3 covers 18 residues. The CDR3 is CASSPGPAAAAFEETQYF. The CDR3, as DNA: TGCGCCAGCAGCCCTGGTCCGGCCGCAGCAGCGTTCGAAGAGACCCAGTACTTC.

The chain employs TRBV10-2 and TRBJ2-7, with 9 bases fitting TRBD2. Germline CDR1 is WSHSY and CDR2 is SAAADI. This CDR3 is built from 14 residues. The J segment lost 0 bases and the V segment lost 6 bases, leaving 3 bases of the junction unmatched. CDR3 region: CASSPRGGSYEQYF. CDR3 in DNA: TGCGCCAGCAGCCCGCGGGGGGGCTCCTACGAGCAGTACTTC.

The chain uses TRBV4-2 and TRBJ1-1; 7 bases are shared with TRBD1. V was clipped by 4 bases and J by 1 base; unmatched bases: 6. CDR3 length equals 15 residues. Germline V CDR1 and CDR2: LGHNA, YNFKEQ. The chain's CDR3 is CASSLPGQQNTEAFF. In nucleotides, the CDR3 is TGTGCCAGCAGCCTTCCGGGACAGCAGAACACTGAAGCTTTCTTT.

This clone was detected only a few times. The V and J genes are TRBV29-1 and TRBJ2-1; D possibly corresponds to TRBD2 (6 bases). The germline V gene has CDR1 SQVTM and CDR2 ANQGSEA. V was trimmed by 6 bases and J by 1 base, leaving 16 bases between them. The CDR3 spans 15 residues. For the CDR3, the DNA is TGCAGCGTGCCCCGGGGGATATTATCCTACAATGAGCAGTTCTTC. This codes for CSVPRGILSYNEQFF.

In DNA form, the CDR3 reads TGTGCCAGCAGCTTTGGCCAGGGGGCGCTTCAGCCCCAGCATTTT. Translation: CASSFGQGALQPQHF. The rearrangement links TRBV5-6 to TRBJ1-5, with 8 bases identical to TRBD1. This CDR3 region has 15 residues. Per the germline V gene, CDR1 is SGHDT and CDR2 is YYEEEE. V was pared by 2 bases and J by 6 bases, with 7 bases of the junction left unmatched. Full variable domain (outside the CDR3, taken from reference TRBV5-6 and TRBJ1-5): DAGVTQSPTHLIKTRGQQVTLRCSPKSGHDTVSWYQQALGQGPQFIFQYYEEEERQRGNFPDRFSGHQFPNYSSELNVNALLLGDSALYLCASSFGQGALQPQHFGDGTRLSIL.

Remarks on this clone: One end of the junction does not line up with germline, which may come from a read error. The chain has TRBV7-7 and TRBJ2-3; TRBD2 aligns across 9 bases. This CDR3 contains 16 residues. In germline, CDR1 is SSHAT, CDR2 FNYEAQ (reference sequence). This CDR3 reads CASSLDLAGPTDTQYF. The CDR3 nucleotides are TGTGCTAGCAGCTTAGACCTAGCGGGGCCCACAGATACGCAGTATTTT.

This chain joins TRBV29-1 and TRBJ1-2; 11 bases fit TRBD1. CDR3 length: 17 amino acids. From germline, CDR1 is SQVTM and CDR2 ANQGSEA. With V trimmed by 4 bases and J by 2 bases, 12 bases remained unmatched. The CDR3 sequence is CSVGRGGQGEKNYGYTF. The CDR3 DNA reads TGCAGCGTTGGACGGGGGGGACAGGGGGAAAAAAACTATGGCTACACCTTC.

V usage is TRBV30 and J usage is TRBJ2-7; possible D gene TRBD2, 6 bases. The CDR3 has 12 residues. Germline V gene lookup returns CDR1 GTSNPN and CDR2 SVGIG (reference sequence). The germline V and J ends were trimmed by 0 bases and 7 bases, with 10 bases remaining between them. CDR3 amino acids: CAWSVLGGEQYF. CDR3 in DNA: TGTGCCTGGAGTGTACTCGGAGGGGAGCAGTACTTC.

The genes are TRBV28 and TRBJ1-5; 8 bases map to TRBD1. The J segment lost 6 bases and the V segment lost 5 bases, leaving 3 bases of the junction unmatched. CDR1 and CDR2 (germline): MDHEN, SYDVKM. The CDR3 totals 13 residues. CDR3 protein: CASSPGGPQPQHF. The CDR3 DNA is TGTGCCAGCAGTCCAGGGGGCCCTCAGCCCCAGCATTTT.

The chain recombines TRBV19 with TRBJ1-5; D may be TRBD1 (5 bases). Germline V gene sequence: CDR1 LNHDA, CDR2 SQIVND (reference sequence). The CDR3 has 14 residues. Trimming took 8 bases from V and 0 from J, leaving 11 bases between them. CDR3 in amino acids: CASGAEYSNQPQHF. The CDR3 region has the DNA TGTGCCAGTGGGGCGGAGTATAGCAATCAGCCCCAGCATTTT. Supplemented by reference TRBV19 and TRBJ1-5, the full variable domain reads DGGITQSPKYLFRKEGQNVTLSCEQNLNHDAMYWYRQDPGQGLRLIYYSQIVNDFQKGDIAEGYSVSREKKESFPLTVTSAQKNPTAFYLCASGAEYSNQPQHFGDGTRLSIL.

CDR3 in amino acids: CASSTQGVNTEAFF. Here the CDR3 DNA reads TGTGCCAGCAGCACTCAGGGGGTGAACACTGAAGCTTTCTTT. V usage is TRBV7-9 and J usage is TRBJ1-1; 7 bases agree with TRBD1. The CDR3 extends over 14 amino acids. The germline V gene has CDR1 SEHNR and CDR2 FQNEAQ (reference sequence). Germline trimming cut 5 bases from V and 0 bases from J; bases unmatched to any gene: 3.

This chain connects TRBV27 to TRBJ2-5, with D unresolved. This CDR3 has 14 amino acids. Germline V gene data show CDR1 as MNHEY and CDR2 as SMNVEV (reference sequence). Trimming took off 0 bases at V and 7 bases at J, with 12 bases between the two ends. The CDR3 DNA is TGTGCCAGCAGTTTATCCGGCAGCCCGGGGACCCAGTACTTC. It specifies CASSLSGSPGTQYF.